Each of the 25 T cell receptor beta chains below was sequenced from the same sample in a study of lung T cells in sarcoidosis with Löfgren's syndrome. TCRdb independently ran MiXCR on the reads; one entry per CDR3 protein. The sample carries 20,000 or so distinct CDR3 sequences, 20% to 25% recorded once. What was sequenced was CD4+ T cells from PBMCs. The receptors were sampled from a human donor with sarcoidosis (Löfgren's syndrome or another form), or a control subject (not recorded which).

The table lists this clonotype with many counts. This chain links TRBV20-1 with TRBJ1-1; 9 bases fit TRBD1. Trimming cost V 4 bases and J 4 bases; bases outside gene matches: 1. In germline, CDR1 is DFQATT, CDR2 SNEGSKA (reference sequence). The CDR3 length is 12 residues. The DNA for the CDR3 is TGCAGTGCTACGACAGGGGGCACTGAAGCTTTCTTT. Its translation: CSATTGGTEAFF.

The chain uses TRBV29-1 and TRBJ1-2, with D tentatively TRBD1 (5 bases). The V and J ends lost 0 bases and 8 bases respectively, with 13 bases between them. In germline, CDR1 is SQVTM, CDR2 ANQGSEA. The CDR3 is made up of 13 amino acids. The CDR3 DNA reads TGCAGCGTTGAAGACAGACCAGGGAACGGCTACACCTTC. The encoded protein is CSVEDRPGNGYTF.

By sample share, this clonotype is medium-sized. This rearrangement joins TRBV20-1 to TRBJ2-1; D remains ambiguous. Germline CDR1 reads DFQATT; CDR2 reads SNEGSKA (reference sequence). CDR3 size: 14 residues. V lost 0 bases and J lost 4, with 10 bases in between. The CDR3 DNA sequence: TGCAGTGCTAGAGATCAAGTAGGATACAATGAGCAGTTCTTC. Its translation: CSARDQVGYNEQFF.

The V call is TRBV5-1, the J call TRBJ2-1; 11 bases agree with TRBD2. CDR3 length: 16 amino acids. After removal of 0 bases from V and 7 bases from J, the junction contained 6 bases not matched to a gene. The V gene's germline CDR1 is SGHRS and CDR2 YFSETQ. In DNA, the CDR3 is TGCGCCAGCAGCTTGGCATCTAGCGGGGGGCGGAATGAGCAGTTCTTC. It is translated as CASSLASSGGRNEQFF.

This clonotype was observed many times. V usage is TRBV30 and J usage is TRBJ1-5; D gene uncertain. CDR1 GTSNPN and CDR2 SVGIG come from the germline V gene (reference sequence). The CDR3 contains 15 residues. Trimming removed 4 bases at V and 4 bases at J, with 17 bases between. The CDR3 DNA reads as TGTGCCTGGACTACAAAAGGGAGAGGGAATCAGCCCCAGCATTTT. This encodes CAWTTKGRGNQPQHF.

This clonotype was detected a few times. This may be a read error, as it is one base from a much larger clone. The gene calls are TRBV5-1 and TRBJ2-2, with D perhaps matching TRBD2 (5 bases). There are 14 residues in the CDR3. Germline CDR1 and CDR2: SGHRS and YFSETQ. The CDR3 sequence: CASSLVGNTGEPFF. CDR3 DNA: TGCGCCAGCAGCTTGGTTGGTAACACCGGGGAGCCGTTTTTT.

The table lists this clonotype with a few counts. V is TRBV7-2 and J is TRBJ2-5; perhaps D is TRBD1 or TRBD2 (6 bases each). Germline assignment: CDR1 SGHTA and CDR2 FQGNSA. There are 15 residues in the CDR3. Trimming stripped 1 base from V and 5 bases from J, with 14 bases between. This chain's CDR3 is CASSLGGARGETQYF. The CDR3, as DNA: TGTGCCAGCAGCTTAGGGGGGGCTCGTGGGGAGACCCAGTACTTC.

The chain joins TRBV7-2 to TRBJ2-1, with unresolved D. The CDR3 contains 15 residues. CDR1 is SGHTA, CDR2 FQGNSA, per germline. V was clipped by 10 bases and J by 5 bases, with 21 bases between them. Here the CDR3 DNA reads TGTGCCAACAGTTTCGGGCCTCTCCCAAACAATGAGCAGTTCTTC. This encodes CANSFGPLPNNEQFF.

This clonotype showed up many times. J is TRBJ2-7 and V is TRBV28, with TRBD1 matching 7 bases. V was clipped by 4 bases and J by 2 bases; unmatched bases: 8. Looked up from germline, CDR1 is MDHEN and CDR2 is SYDVKM. The CDR3 runs 15 residues. CDR3 coding DNA: TGTGCCAGCAGTTATACAGGGGCTTGGGCCTACGAGCAGTACTTC. Its translation: CASSYTGAWAYEQYF.

About this clonotype: Germline is not matched at one junction end, which may reflect a read error. This chain uses TRBV2 with TRBJ2-1, with TRBD2 as a possible D gene (6 bases). The CDR3 contains 15 residues. Germline assignment: CDR1 SNHLY and CDR2 FYNNEI. The CDR3 here is CASGSPGLPYDEQLF. CDR3 sequence (DNA): TGTGCCAGCGGGAGCCCGGGACTCCCCTACGATGAGCAGCTCTTC.

To note about this clonotype: A junction boundary mismatches the germline segment, possibly from a read error. CDR3 DNA sequence: TGTGCCAGCAGTCCCCACGAAACTAACACTGAAGCTTCCTTT. This translates into CASSPHETNTEASF. The gene calls are TRBV12-3 or TRBV12-4 and TRBJ1-1, with unresolved D. The CDR3 extends over 14 amino acids.

In this sample, this clonotype turned up many times. For the CDR3, the DNA is TGCGCCAGCAGCTTCGGCACAGATACGCAGTATTTT. As protein: CASSFGTDTQYF. The chain joins TRBV5-1 to TRBJ2-3; D is undetermined. Germline V gene lookup returns CDR1 SGHRS and CDR2 YFSETQ. Between the trimmed V and J ends, which lost 2 bases and 1 base, there was a span of 2 bases. CDR3 size: 12 residues. Using reference TRBV5-1 and TRBJ2-3 for the parts outside the CDR3, the full variable domain is KAGVTQTPRYLIKTRGQQVTLSCSPISGHRSVSWYQQTPGQGLQFLFEYFSETQRNKGNFPGRFSGRQFSNSRSEMNVSTLELGDSALYLCASSFGTDTQYFGPGTRLTVL.

This clonotype was recorded many times. J is TRBJ2-1 and V is TRBV18, with 14 bases matching TRBD2. Germline V gives CDR1 KGHSH, CDR2 LQKENI. V shed 4 bases, J shed 7 bases, and the junction held 3 bases outside the gene matches. The CDR3 has 15 residues. The CDR3 bases are TGTGCCAGCTCACGGGGACTAGCGGGAGTTAATGAGCAGTTCTTC. Translated, it gives CASSRGLAGVNEQFF.

This clonotype was counted at least ten times. The chain is built from TRBV4-2 and TRBJ1-5, with TRBD1 as a possible D gene (5 bases). Trimming pared 0 bases from V and 5 bases from J, leaving 11 bases between. Germline loops: CDR1 LGHNA, CDR2 YNFKEQ. This CDR3 spans 15 amino acids. As DNA, the CDR3 is TGTGCCAGCAGCCAAGATCGGGACGGATATCAGCCCCAGCATTTT. Its translation is CASSQDRDGYQPQHF.

The table lists this clonotype with many counts. This chain uses TRBV7-9 with TRBJ2-7; TRBD2 matches 9 bases. Germline CDR1 is SEHNR and CDR2 is FQNEAQ (reference sequence). The junction had 10 bases not matched to a gene; V was cut back by 5 bases and J by 5 bases. The CDR3 is 15 amino acids. The CDR3 DNA reads as TGTGCCAGCAGCCCACTCGGACTAGCGATCCACGAGCAGTACTTC. As protein: CASSPLGLAIHEQYF.

This clonotype was seen at least ten times. The rearrangement joins TRBV12-3 or TRBV12-4 to TRBJ2-7; TRBD1 aligns across 10 bases. V lost 3 bases to trimming and J lost 4 bases; unmatched junction nucleotides: 3. The CDR3 runs 14 residues. CDR3 coding DNA: TGTGCCAGCAGTTTTCAGGACAGGGGGTACGAGCAGTACTTC. This codes for CASSFQDRGYEQYF.

This clonotype rates as medium-sized. The rearrangement uses TRBV6-2 or TRBV6-3 and TRBJ1-5, with D unclear. From germline, CDR1 is MNHEY and CDR2 SVGEGT. The CDR3 has 14 amino acids. The ends were cut back, 2 bases at V and 11 bases at J, with 16 bases in the middle. CDR3 DNA sequence: TGTGCCAGCAGTTACAAGTCAGCAACAAGAGCCCAGCATTTT. Its translation is CASSYKSATRAQHF.

A note on this clonotype: This clone may be a read error of a much larger clone one base away. The rearrangement links TRBV10-3 to TRBJ1-5; 10 nucleotides align to TRBD1. The CDR3 covers 13 residues. Germline assignment: CDR1 ENHRY and CDR2 SYGVKD. CDR3 nucleotide sequence: TGTGCCGTCAGTGGGACAGGGGATCAGCCCCAGCATTTT. This sequence encodes CAVSGTGDQPQHF.

This clonotype was seen many times. V usage is TRBV5-1 and J usage is TRBJ2-2; 7 bases map to TRBD1. The CDR3 loop spans 15 amino acids. V trimming: 1 base; J trimming: 4 bases; junction bases outside the gene matches: 4. CDR1 is SGHRS, CDR2 YFSETQ, per germline. For the CDR3, the DNA is TGCGCCAGCAGCTTGAGGACAGGTGGCACCGGGGAGCTGTTTTTT. Its protein product is CASSLRTGGTGELFF. Filled out from reference TRBV5-1 and TRBJ2-2, the complete variable domain reads KAGVTQTPRYLIKTRGQQVTLSCSPISGHRSVSWYQQTPGQGLQFLFEYFSETQRNKGNFPGRFSGRQFSNSRSEMNVSTLELGDSALYLCASSLRTGGTGELFFGEGSRLTVL.

This clonotype ranks as medium-sized. This chain links TRBV27 with TRBJ2-3; D remains ambiguous. This CDR3 region has 12 residues. Germline V gene lookup returns CDR1 MNHEY and CDR2 SMNVEV (reference sequence). V was cut by 0 bases and J by 14 bases, with 12 bases left in between. CDR3 region: CASSLSVGPPYF. The DNA of the CDR3 is TGTGCCAGCAGTTTATCGGTCGGCCCTCCGTATTTT.

By proportion, this clonotype is medium-sized. The chain joins TRBV6-6 to TRBJ2-1; unclear D gene. V lost 2 bases, J lost 0 bases, and 11 bases lay in between. CDR1 is MNHNY, CDR2 SVGAGI, per germline (reference sequence). This CDR3 spans 16 amino acids. The CDR3: CASSYAYPSSYNEQFF. As DNA, the CDR3 is TGTGCCAGCAGTTACGCTTACCCGAGCTCCTACAATGAGCAGTTCTTC.

The chain joins TRBV5-4 to TRBJ2-5; D is possibly TRBD1 (6 bases). The CDR3 sequence is 15 residues long. In germline, CDR1 is SGHNT, CDR2 YYREEE (reference sequence). Trimming shortened V by 0 bases and J by 5 bases, and 14 bases separated the two germline ends. The CDR3 DNA is TGTGCCAGCAGCTTGGGCGTGGCAGGGGAGGAGACCCAGTACTTC. Its translation is CASSLGVAGEETQYF.

This clonotype showed up many times. The chain carries TRBV20-1 and TRBJ2-3; D is uncertain. Trimming shortened V by 0 bases and J by 2 bases, and 12 bases separated the two germline ends. CDR1 and CDR2 (germline): DFQATT, SNEGSKA (reference sequence). The CDR3 extends over 15 amino acids. The CDR3 DNA is TGCAGTGCTAGAGATAATAACAGAATCACAGATACGCAGTATTTT. Translating gives CSARDNNRITDTQYF.

This clonotype was seen at least ten times. CDR3 in DNA: TGTGCCAGTAGTGGACCGTCTAGGACGGCCCAGTACTTC. Protein sequence: CASSGPSRTAQYF. The chain employs TRBV19 and TRBJ2-5; no definite D call. Per the germline V gene, CDR1 is LNHDA and CDR2 is SQIVND (reference sequence). The CDR3 length is 13 residues. Trimming stripped 5 bases from V and 9 bases from J, with 16 bases between.

This clonotype came up many times. The chain links TRBV2 to TRBJ1-5; 9 nucleotides align to TRBD1. V lost 4 bases, J lost 4 bases, and 5 bases stayed unmatched. CDR1 is SNHLY and CDR2 is FYNNEI in the germline V gene. The CDR3 length is 15 residues. The CDR3 is CASSGDRAGNQPQHF. The CDR3 nucleotides read TGTGCCAGCAGTGGGGACAGGGCGGGGAATCAGCCCCAGCATTTT.